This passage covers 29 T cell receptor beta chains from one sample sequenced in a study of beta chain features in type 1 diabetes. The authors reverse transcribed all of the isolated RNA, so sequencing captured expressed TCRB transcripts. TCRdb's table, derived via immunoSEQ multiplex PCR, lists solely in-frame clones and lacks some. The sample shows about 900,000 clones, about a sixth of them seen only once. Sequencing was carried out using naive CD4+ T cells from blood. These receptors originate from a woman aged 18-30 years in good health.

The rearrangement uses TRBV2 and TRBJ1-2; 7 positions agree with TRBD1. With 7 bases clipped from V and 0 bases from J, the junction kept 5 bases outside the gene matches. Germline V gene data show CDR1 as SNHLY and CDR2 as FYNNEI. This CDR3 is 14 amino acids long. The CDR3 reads CASTQGPTNYGYTF. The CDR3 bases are TGTGCCAGCACACAGGGGCCTACTAACTATGGCTACACCTTC.

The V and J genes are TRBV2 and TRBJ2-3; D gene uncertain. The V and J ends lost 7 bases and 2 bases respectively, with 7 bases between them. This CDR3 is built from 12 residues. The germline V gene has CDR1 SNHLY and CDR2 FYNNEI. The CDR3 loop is CASKSYTDTQYF. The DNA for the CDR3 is TGTGCCAGCAAAAGCTACACAGATACGCAGTATTTT.

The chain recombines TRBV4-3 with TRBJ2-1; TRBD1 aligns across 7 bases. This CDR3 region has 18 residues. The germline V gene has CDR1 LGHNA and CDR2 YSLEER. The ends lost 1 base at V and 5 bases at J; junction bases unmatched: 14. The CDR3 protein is CASSQVLVLGQANNEQFF. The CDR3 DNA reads TGCGCCAGCAGCCAAGTCCTCGTCTTAGGACAGGCCAACAATGAGCAGTTCTTC.

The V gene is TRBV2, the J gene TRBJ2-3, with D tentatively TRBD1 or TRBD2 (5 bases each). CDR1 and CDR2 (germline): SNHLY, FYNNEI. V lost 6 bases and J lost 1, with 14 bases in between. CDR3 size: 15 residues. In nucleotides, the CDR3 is TGTGCCAGCAGCCAGGGTTCAGCGGGCACAGATACGCAGTATTTT. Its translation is CASSQGSAGTDTQYF.

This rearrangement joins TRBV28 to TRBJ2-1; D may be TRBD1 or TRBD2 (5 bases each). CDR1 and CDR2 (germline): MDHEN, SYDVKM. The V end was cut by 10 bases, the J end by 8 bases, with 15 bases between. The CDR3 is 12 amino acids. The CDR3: CATREMAHEQFF. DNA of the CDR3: TGTGCCACCAGGGAGATGGCTCATGAGCAGTTCTTC.

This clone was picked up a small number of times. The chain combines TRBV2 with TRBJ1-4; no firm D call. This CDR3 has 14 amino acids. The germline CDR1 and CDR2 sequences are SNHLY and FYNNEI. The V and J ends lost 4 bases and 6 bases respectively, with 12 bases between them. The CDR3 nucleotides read TGTGCCAGCAGTGTAAAAGGGAGAGATGAAAAACTGTTTTTT. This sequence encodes CASSVKGRDEKLFF. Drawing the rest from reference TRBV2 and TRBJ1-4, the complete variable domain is EPEVTQTPSHQVTQMGQEVILRCVPISNHLYFYWYRQILGQKVEFLVSFYNNEISEKSEIFDDQFSVERPDGSNFTLKIRSTKLEDSAMYFCASSVKGRDEKLFFGSGTQLSVL.

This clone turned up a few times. Here the CDR3 DNA reads TGTGCCAGCTCACCTCTAATTCTGTCCTACGAGCAGTACTTC. This translates into CASSPLILSYEQYF. The V and J genes are TRBV18 and TRBJ2-7; D uncertain. Germline CDR1 is KGHSH and CDR2 is LQKENI. The CDR3 is 14 amino acids. Between the trimmed V and J ends, which lost 3 bases and 1 base, there was a span of 10 bases.

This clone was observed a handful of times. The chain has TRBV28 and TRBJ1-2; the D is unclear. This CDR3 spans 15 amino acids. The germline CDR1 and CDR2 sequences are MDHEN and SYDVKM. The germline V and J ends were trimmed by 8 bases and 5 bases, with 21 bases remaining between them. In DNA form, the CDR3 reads TGTGCCAGCTCGCTTTCTGGGCGGGGAGGATATGGCTACACCTTC. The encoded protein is CASSLSGRGGYGYTF.

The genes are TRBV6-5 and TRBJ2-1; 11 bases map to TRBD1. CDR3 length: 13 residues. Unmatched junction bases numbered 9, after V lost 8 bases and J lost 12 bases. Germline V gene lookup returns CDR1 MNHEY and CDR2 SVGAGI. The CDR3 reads CASGQGARTGQFF. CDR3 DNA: TGTGCCAGCGGACAGGGGGCTCGGACGGGGCAGTTCTTC.

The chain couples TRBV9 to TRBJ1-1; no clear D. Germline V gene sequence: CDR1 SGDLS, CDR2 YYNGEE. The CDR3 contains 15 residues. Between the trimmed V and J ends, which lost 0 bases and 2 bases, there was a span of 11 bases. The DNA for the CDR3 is TGTGCCAGCAGCGTAGTTCAACACATAAACACTGAAGCTTTCTTT. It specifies CASSVVQHINTEAFF.

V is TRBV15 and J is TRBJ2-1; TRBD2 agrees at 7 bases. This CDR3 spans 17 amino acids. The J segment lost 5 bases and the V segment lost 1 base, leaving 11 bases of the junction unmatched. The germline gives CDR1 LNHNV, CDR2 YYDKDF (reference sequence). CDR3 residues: CATSRGGAGVPHNEQFF. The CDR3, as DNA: TGTGCCACCAGCAGAGGAGGGGCGGGAGTCCCCCACAATGAGCAGTTCTTC.

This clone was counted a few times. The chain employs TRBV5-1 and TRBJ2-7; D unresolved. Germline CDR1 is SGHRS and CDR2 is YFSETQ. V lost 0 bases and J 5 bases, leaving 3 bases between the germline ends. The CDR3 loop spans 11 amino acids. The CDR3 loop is CASSLEHEQYF. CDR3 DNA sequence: TGCGCCAGCAGCTTGGAGCACGAGCAGTACTTC.

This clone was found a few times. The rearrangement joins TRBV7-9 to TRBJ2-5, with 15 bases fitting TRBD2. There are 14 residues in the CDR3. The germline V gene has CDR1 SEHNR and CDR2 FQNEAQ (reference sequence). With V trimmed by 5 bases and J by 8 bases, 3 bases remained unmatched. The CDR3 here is CASSKGLAGGTQYF. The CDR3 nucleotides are TGTGCCAGCAGCAAGGGACTAGCGGGAGGCACCCAGTACTTC.

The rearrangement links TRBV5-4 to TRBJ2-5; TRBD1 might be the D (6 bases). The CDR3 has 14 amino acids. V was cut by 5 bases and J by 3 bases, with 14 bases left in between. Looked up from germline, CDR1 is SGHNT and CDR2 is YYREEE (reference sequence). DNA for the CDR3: TGTGCCAGCAGTTATGACAGGAATGAAGAGACCCAGTACTTC. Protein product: CASSYDRNEETQYF.

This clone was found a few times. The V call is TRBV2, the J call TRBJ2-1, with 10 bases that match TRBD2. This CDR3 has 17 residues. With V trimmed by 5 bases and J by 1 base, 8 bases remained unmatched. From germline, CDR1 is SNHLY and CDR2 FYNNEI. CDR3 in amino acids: CASSIPGLADSYNEQFF. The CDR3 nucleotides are TGTGCCAGCAGTATCCCCGGACTAGCGGATTCCTACAATGAGCAGTTCTTC.

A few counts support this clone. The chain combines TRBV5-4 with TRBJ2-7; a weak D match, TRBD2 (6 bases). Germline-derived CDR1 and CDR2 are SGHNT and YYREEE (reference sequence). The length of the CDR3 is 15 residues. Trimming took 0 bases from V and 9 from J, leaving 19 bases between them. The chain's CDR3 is CASSLAGRSGNRQYF. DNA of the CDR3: TGTGCCAGCAGCTTGGCAGGGAGGAGCGGCAACCGGCAGTACTTC.

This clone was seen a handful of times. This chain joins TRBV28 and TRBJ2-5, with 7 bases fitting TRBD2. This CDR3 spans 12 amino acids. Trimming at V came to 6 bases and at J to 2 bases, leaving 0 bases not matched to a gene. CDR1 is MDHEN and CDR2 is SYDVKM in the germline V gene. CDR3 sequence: CASSGGQETQYF. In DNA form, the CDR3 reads TGTGCCAGCAGCGGGGGGCAAGAGACCCAGTACTTC.

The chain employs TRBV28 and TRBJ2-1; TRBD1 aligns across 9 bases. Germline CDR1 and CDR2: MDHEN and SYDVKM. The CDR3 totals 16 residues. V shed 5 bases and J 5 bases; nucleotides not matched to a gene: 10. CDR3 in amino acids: CASSTPSGTGNNEQFF. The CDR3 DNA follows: TGTGCCAGCAGTACCCCTTCCGGGACAGGGAACAATGAGCAGTTCTTC.

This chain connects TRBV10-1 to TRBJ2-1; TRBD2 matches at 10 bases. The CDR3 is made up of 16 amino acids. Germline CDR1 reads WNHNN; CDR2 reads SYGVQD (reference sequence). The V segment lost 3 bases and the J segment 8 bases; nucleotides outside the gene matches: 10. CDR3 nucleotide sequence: TGCGCCAGCAGTGATCCCCCTAGCGGGAGTAGTGATGAGCAGTTCTTC. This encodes CASSDPPSGSSDEQFF.

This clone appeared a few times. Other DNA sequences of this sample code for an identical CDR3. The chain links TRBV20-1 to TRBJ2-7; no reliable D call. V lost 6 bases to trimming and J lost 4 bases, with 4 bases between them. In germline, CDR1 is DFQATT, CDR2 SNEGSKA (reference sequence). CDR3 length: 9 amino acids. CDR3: CSASYEQYF. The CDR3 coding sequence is TGCAGTGCAAGTTACGAGCAGTACTTC.

The CDR3 coding sequence is TGTGCCAGCAGCCAAGTAGGTGGGGCAGGCAATCAGCCCCAGCATTTT. It specifies CASSQVGGAGNQPQHF. The chain recombines TRBV4-2 with TRBJ1-5; TRBD1 is a possible D gene (5 bases). The germline CDR1 and CDR2 sequences are LGHNA and YNFKEQ. The CDR3 totals 16 residues. Trimming took 1 base from V and 2 from J, leaving 12 bases between them.

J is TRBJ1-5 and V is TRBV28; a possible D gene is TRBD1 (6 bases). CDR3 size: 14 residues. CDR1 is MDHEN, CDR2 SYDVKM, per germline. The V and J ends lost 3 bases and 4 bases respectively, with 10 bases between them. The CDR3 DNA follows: TGTGCCAGCAGTTTTTTGGGGGCTAATCAGCCCCAGCATTTT. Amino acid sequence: CASSFLGANQPQHF.

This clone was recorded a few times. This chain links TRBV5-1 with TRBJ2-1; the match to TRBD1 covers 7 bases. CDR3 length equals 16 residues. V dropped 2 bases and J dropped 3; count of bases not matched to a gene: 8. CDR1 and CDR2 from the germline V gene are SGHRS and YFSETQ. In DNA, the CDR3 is TGCGCCAGCAGCTTACGACAGGGTGGAATCTACAATGAGCAGTTCTTC. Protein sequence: CASSLRQGGIYNEQFF.

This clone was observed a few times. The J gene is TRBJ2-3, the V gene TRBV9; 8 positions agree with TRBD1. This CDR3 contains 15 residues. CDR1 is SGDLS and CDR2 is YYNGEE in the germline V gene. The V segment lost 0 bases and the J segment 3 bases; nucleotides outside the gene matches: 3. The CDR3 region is CASSVGTGITDTQYF. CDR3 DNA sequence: TGTGCCAGCAGCGTAGGGACAGGGATAACAGATACGCAGTATTTT.

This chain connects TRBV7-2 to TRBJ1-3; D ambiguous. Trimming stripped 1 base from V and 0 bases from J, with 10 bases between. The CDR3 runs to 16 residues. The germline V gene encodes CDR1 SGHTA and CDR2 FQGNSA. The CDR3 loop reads CASSLGPVGSGNTIYF. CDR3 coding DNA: TGTGCCAGCAGCTTAGGCCCGGTGGGCTCTGGAAACACCATATATTTT.

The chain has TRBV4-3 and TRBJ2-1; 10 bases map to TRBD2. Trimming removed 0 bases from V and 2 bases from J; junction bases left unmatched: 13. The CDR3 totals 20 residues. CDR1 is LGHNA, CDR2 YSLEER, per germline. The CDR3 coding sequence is TGCGCCAGCAGCCAAGAACCCCCCGCTAGCGGGAGTTCCCCCTACAATGAGCAGTTCTTC. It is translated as CASSQEPPASGSSPYNEQFF.

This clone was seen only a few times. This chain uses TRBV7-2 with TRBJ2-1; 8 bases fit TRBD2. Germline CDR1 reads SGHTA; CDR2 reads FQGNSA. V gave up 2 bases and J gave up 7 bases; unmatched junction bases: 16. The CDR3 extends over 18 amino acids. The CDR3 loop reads CASSLLSTLGLAGNEQFF. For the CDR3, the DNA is TGTGCCAGCAGCTTACTTTCCACCCTTGGGCTAGCGGGTAATGAGCAGTTCTTC.

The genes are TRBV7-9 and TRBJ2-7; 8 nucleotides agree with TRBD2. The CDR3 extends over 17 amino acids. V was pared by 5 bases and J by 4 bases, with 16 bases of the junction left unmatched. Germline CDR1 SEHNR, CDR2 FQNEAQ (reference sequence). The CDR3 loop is CASSPRRMASGSYEQYF. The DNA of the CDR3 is TGTGCCAGCAGCCCCCGGCGCATGGCCAGCGGGAGTTACGAGCAGTACTTC.

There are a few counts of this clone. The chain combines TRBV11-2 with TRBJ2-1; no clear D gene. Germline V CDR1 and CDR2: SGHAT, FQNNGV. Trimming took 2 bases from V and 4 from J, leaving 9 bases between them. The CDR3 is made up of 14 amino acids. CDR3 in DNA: TGTGCCAGCAGCTTACGACCCTCATACAATGAGCAGTTCTTC. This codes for CASSLRPSYNEQFF.